The source of this T cell receptor (beta chain) is a study of T cells after yellow fever vaccination. The CDR3 consists of 14 residues. The V gene's germline CDR1 is SNHLY and CDR2 FYNNEI. V was trimmed by 7 bases and J by 5 bases, leaving 16 bases between them. Each CDR3 protein is one row after TCRdb ran MiXCR on the 5' RACE reads. The repertoire holds about 350,000 distinct CDR3 sequences, with around 13% as singletons. The rearrangement joins TRBV2 to TRBJ2-3; TRBD1 or TRBD2 may be the D gene (5 bases each). This clonotype originated in a man in his late teens or twenties who received the YFV17D yellow fever vaccine. This sample comprised CD4+ T cells sorted from PBMCs, obtained 15 days after the yellow fever booster vaccination. This CDR3 is CASTQGRYGDTQYF. The CDR3 region has the DNA TGTGCCAGCACCCAGGGACGGTATGGAGATACGCAGTATTTT.